The 2 T cell receptor beta chains presented below share a single source sample, sequenced in a study of OX40 agonist ivuxolimab in advanced cancers. Some clones are missing from TCRdb's copy, which holds only in-frame ones; the method was immunoSEQ multiplex PCR. The table lists about 50,000 clones, roughly 81% of them singletons. The sample here was CD4+ or CD8+ T cells sorted from blood, taken in a trial of the OX40 agonist ivuxolimab. These receptor sequences come from an adult with an advanced solid tumor such as melanoma, head and neck, liver or kidney cancer.

V gene TRBV18 combines with J gene TRBJ2-7; 9 nucleotides line up with TRBD1. CDR1 KGHSH and CDR2 LQKENI come from the germline V gene. V lost 2 bases, J lost 5 bases, and 4 bases stayed unmatched. CDR3 length equals 14 residues. CDR3 DNA: TGTGCCAGCTCACCAAGTACAGGGGGCGACGAGCAGTACTTC. This codes for CASSPSTGGDEQYF.

The chain combines TRBV19 with TRBJ2-5; 7 nucleotides match TRBD2. CDR3 length: 15 amino acids. Germline values: CDR1 LNHDA, CDR2 SQIVND (reference sequence). J was trimmed by 5 bases and V by 1 base; bases with no gene match: 7. The CDR3 DNA is TGTGCCAGTAGTATAGCGGTGGGAGGGGCCGAGACCCAGTACTTC. Residues: CASSIAVGGAETQYF.